This TCR beta chain was profiled in a study of blood T cell repertoires in COVID-19. Study-wide background: Italy, Spain and the United States were the sources of the convalescent and acute COVID-19 samples.

Trimming removed 0 bases from V and 14 bases from J, with 21 bases in between. The length of the CDR3 is 16 residues. Germline loops: CDR1 SGHRS, CDR2 YFSETQ. Assay used: immunoSEQ multiplex PCR; TCRdb lists only in-frame clones, some missing. The profile covers 200,000 to 250,000 clones, with around 86% appearing a single time and approximately 9% taken by the ten largest. Ages ranged from about 18 to 89 years, with residence in around 24 US areas. In assigning cohorts, the study relied on participant-reported clinical history. The table lists this clone with a count of one. Sequencing used PBMCs or T cells enriched from blood (not recorded which). This clonotype was obtained from a woman in her fifties or sixties with acute COVID-19. V gene TRBV5-1 combines with J gene TRBJ1-6, with D hard to call. The CDR3 reads CASSLDSSRVVISLHF. CDR3 in DNA: TGCGCCAGCAGCTTGGACTCCAGTCGGGTGGTCATATCCCTCCACTTT.